The clone carrying this TCR beta chain was counted ten times or more. Its antigen remains unknown. The sample comes from a study of identical twins. Study results and limitations: The presence of invariant MAIT and iNKT cells could partly confound analyses of zero-insertion sequences. The authors drew conclusions from cross-sectional statistical analysis rather than following the same donors.

Via MiXCR, TCRdb re-called the 5' RACE reads, giving one row per CDR3 protein. This table holds approximately 600,000 distinct CDR3 sequences, just over 7% found once. The V and J ends lost 5 bases and 9 bases respectively, with 17 bases between them. Per germline, CDR1 SGHTA and CDR2 FQGNSA. The CDR3 extends over 14 amino acids. These same data were also listed under a study on yellow fever vaccine responses in identical twins.

This TCR was recovered from a woman aged 18-35 years in good health. Sample: PBMCs. The chain links TRBV7-2 to TRBJ2-1; D may be TRBD2 (5 bases). CDR3 in amino acids: CASSTTDRSGEQFF. The CDR3 DNA reads TGTGCCAGCAGCACCACGGATCGGAGCGGTGAGCAGTTCTTC.